The next 7 T cell receptor beta chains were all read from a single sample in a study of prognosis after radiotherapy for stage I lung cancer. Genomic DNA was subjected to two-round multiplex PCR for amplification of TCR beta CDR3. The first PCR round targeted every TRBV and TRBJ gene with specific primers. TCRdb processed the multiplex PCR reads anew with MiXCR; each CDR3 protein has one entry. Of around 19,000 distinct CDR3 sequences in the sample, 45% to 50% are singletons; the top ten hold around a third. Sequenced material: PBMCs, taken before or after stereotactic body radiation therapy (not recorded which). The receptor source for this set is a donor at least 50 years old with non-small cell lung cancer.

In regard to this clonotype: This is likely an artifact of a read error, given a far larger clone one base away. This chain's CDR3 is CAITSIGRDLIF. The CDR3 DNA reads TGTGCCATCACCTCCATAGGGAGGGATCTAATCTTT. This rearrangement joins TRBV6-2 or TRBV6-3 to TRBJ1-1; D gene uncertain. CDR1 is MNHEY, CDR2 SVGEGT, per germline. This CDR3 comprises 12 residues.

There are many counts of this clonotype. The CDR3 region is CSAGFRGTDTQYF. The DNA for the CDR3 is TGCAGTGCTGGCTTCCGGGGCACAGATACGCAGTATTTT. This chain uses TRBV20-1 with TRBJ2-3; D is unresolved. The length of the CDR3 is 13 residues. Germline V gene sequence: CDR1 DFQATT, CDR2 SNEGSKA (reference sequence). Trimming pared 5 bases from V and 1 base from J, leaving 10 bases between.

The chain is built from TRBV2 and TRBJ2-7; D is perhaps TRBD2 (6 bases). CDR1 and CDR2 (germline): SNHLY, FYNNEI. Trimming pared 6 bases from V and 1 base from J, leaving 13 bases between. The CDR3 extends over 14 amino acids. As DNA, the CDR3 is TGTGCCAGCAGCTCCTGGGGAGGTTCCTACGAGCAGTACTTC. Its translation: CASSSWGGSYEQYF.

The chain combines TRBV28 with TRBJ2-3; 7 bases agree with TRBD2. With V trimmed by 8 bases and J by 1 base, 6 bases remained unmatched. CDR3 length equals 14 residues. Per the germline V gene, CDR1 is MDHEN and CDR2 is SYDVKM. The CDR3 DNA follows: TGTGCCAGCGCATTTACTAGCGGCACAGATACGCAGTATTTT. Translation: CASAFTSGTDTQYF.

This clonotype was detected ten times or more. The chain recombines TRBV27 with TRBJ1-1, with D tentatively TRBD1 (5 bases). V lost 6 bases and J lost 1, with 15 bases in between. CDR3 size: 15 residues. The germline CDR1 and CDR2 sequences are MNHEY and SMNVEV (reference sequence). CDR3 nucleotides: TGTGCCAGCAGAACCCCCACAGGTCCGAACACTGAAGCTTTCTTT. As protein: CASRTPTGPNTEAFF.

This chain uses TRBV11-2 with TRBJ2-1; TRBD1 might be the D (5 bases). CDR3 size: 14 residues. V lost 5 bases to trimming and J lost 0 bases, with 8 bases between them. Per germline, CDR1 SGHAT and CDR2 FQNNGV. This CDR3 is CASSPDSSYNEQFF. The CDR3 nucleotides read TGTGCCAGCAGCCCAGACAGCTCCTACAATGAGCAGTTCTTC.

The chain couples TRBV6-5 to TRBJ2-1; D is unresolved. Germline V gene lookup returns CDR1 MNHEY and CDR2 SVGAGI. V dropped 2 bases and J dropped 9 bases, with 11 bases sitting between them. The CDR3 has 13 residues. The CDR3 sequence: CASSYLRLGEQFF. For the CDR3, the DNA is TGTGCCAGCAGTTACCTCCGGTTGGGTGAGCAGTTCTTC.